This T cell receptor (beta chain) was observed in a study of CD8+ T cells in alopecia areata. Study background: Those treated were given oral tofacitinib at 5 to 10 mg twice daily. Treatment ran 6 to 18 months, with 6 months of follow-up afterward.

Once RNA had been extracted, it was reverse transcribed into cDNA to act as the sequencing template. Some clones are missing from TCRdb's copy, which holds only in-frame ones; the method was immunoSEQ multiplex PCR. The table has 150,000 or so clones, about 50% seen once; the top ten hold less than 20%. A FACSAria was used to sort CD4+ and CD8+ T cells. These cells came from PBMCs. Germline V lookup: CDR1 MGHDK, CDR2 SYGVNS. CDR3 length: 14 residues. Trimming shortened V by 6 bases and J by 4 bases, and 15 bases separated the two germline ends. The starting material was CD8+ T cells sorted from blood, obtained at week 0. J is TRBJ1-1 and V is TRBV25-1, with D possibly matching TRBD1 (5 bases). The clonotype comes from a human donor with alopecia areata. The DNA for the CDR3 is TGTGCCAGCAGGGCCATAGAGGGGCCCACTGAAGCTTTCTTT. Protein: CASRAIEGPTEAFF.